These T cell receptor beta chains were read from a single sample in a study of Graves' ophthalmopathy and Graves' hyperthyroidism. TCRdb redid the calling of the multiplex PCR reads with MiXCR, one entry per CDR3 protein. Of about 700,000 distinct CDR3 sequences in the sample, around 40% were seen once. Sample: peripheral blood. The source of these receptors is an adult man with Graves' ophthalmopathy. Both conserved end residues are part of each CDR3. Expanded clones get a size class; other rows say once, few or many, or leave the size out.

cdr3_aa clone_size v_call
CASSLDAGGPGEQYF few TRBV7-2
CASSVEGDGYNEQFF many TRBV9
CASSRTRQGLSYEQYF NA TRBV19
CASSALGRELFF few TRBV9
CASSRTGPSGGGTGELFF NA TRBV25-1
CASSSEPYRGQSPLHF many TRBV11-2
CATSDLSLGQQETQYF NA TRBV24-1
CASNSPGTGAYEQYF NA TRBV7-2
CASSYREVYYGYTF NA TRBV9
CASRQTSGGSYEQYF NA TRBV2
CASSVDPGGRAEQYF NA TRBV9
CASSQTQVEQYF few TRBV4-1
CASSPYGGAQETQYF NA TRBV29-1
CASSGTGDTEAFF many TRBV10-2
CASSSDAINYGYTF NA TRBV2
CASSMQRGSYEQYF NA TRBV5-6
CASSLSGGYVNQPQHF few TRBV5-8
CAWAGGGSSTEAFF NA TRBV7-3
CASSEEGALNTEAFF NA TRBV25-1
CASSLMMGSNSPLHF NA TRBV7-3
CASTKTGPSYEQYF NA TRBV10-3
CASSADRATNYGYTF many TRBV7-2
CASSSDSSRGYTF many TRBV7-9
CATSTPGQGGQPQHF NA TRBV24-1
CASNLIDRLNTEAFF NA TRBV4-1
CASSLRAENTEAFF NA TRBV5-1
CASTEGANGYTF NA TRBV5-5
CAISGRGQEPQHF many TRBV10-3
CSVEAGHGNTIYF many TRBV29-1
CASSTGLLYEQYF NA TRBV19
CASSVTGSTEAFF many TRBV9
CASSWARRPEAFF few TRBV7-9
CAWTGKGATTYNSPLHF NA TRBV7-9
CASSEGRSFYGYTF NA TRBV10-2
CASKDRFDTEAFF many TRBV19
CASSFGDNKETQYF few TRBV7-9
CASSRELGQGVSPLHF NA TRBV6-5
CASSEAGQSNYGYTF NA TRBV6-1
CASRWDGQVNEQYF NA TRBV2
CASSLPGGGQYF NA TRBV12-3/TRBV12-4
CASSRTGDGYTF many TRBV6-5
CSARDRRAARDNSPLHF NA TRBV20-1
CASRDTTGVNTEAFF NA TRBV7-9
CATSDLQGTEAFF many TRBV24-1
CASSERAGTLSGNTIYF NA TRBV10-2
CASSASPGSAFF once TRBV25-1
CASSPVSNTEAFF few TRBV9
CASRPTGVADTQYF few TRBV2
CASSQDRRTKETQYF few TRBV7-2
CAISDMTTGSGGNSPLHF NA TRBV10-3
CASSLPTATNEKLFF few TRBV11-2
CASSSEQDYSNQPQHF few TRBV7-3
CASSISGRGTREQYF few TRBV5-1
CASAAGGRYGYTF NA TRBV27
CASSLELIPNEKLFF many TRBV7-8
CASSRWSGSWNEQYF many TRBV7-2
CAISDAGGPSETQYF NA TRBV10-3
CASSREARYGYTF few TRBV6-5